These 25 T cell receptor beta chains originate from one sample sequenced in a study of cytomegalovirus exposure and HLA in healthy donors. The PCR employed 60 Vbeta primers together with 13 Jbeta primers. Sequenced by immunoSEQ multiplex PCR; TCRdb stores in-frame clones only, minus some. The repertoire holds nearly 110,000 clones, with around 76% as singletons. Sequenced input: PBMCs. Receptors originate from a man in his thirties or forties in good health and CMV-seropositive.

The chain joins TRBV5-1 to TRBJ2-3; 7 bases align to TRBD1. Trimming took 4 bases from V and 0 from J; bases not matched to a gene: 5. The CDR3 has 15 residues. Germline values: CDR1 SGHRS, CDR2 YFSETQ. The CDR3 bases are TGCGCCAGCAGCATAGGGACAGCTAGCACAGATACGCAGTATTTT. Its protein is CASSIGTASTDTQYF.

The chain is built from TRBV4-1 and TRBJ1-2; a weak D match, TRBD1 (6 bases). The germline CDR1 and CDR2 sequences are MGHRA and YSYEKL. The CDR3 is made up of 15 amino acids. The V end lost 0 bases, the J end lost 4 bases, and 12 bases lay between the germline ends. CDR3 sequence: CASSQDPTGRYGYTF. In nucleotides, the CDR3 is TGCGCCAGCAGCCAAGATCCGACAGGACGCTATGGCTACACCTTC.

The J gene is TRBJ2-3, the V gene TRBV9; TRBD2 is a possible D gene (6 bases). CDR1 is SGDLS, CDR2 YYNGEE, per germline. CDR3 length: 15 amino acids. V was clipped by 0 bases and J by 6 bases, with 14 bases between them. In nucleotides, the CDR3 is TGTGCCAGCAGCGTAGCACTGGCGGGGAGGGATACGCAGTATTTT. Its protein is CASSVALAGRDTQYF.

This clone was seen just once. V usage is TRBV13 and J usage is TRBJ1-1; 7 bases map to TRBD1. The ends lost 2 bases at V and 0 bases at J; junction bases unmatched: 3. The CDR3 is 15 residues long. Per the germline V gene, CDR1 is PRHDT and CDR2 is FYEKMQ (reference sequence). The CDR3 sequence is CASSLPGQLNTEAFF. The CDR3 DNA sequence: TGTGCCAGCAGCTTACCGGGACAGCTGAACACTGAAGCTTTCTTT.

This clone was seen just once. The CDR3 spells CASTGGSYEQYF. The CDR3 nucleotides read TGTGCCAGCACGGGGGGCTCCTACGAGCAGTACTTC. The chain employs TRBV6-5 and TRBJ2-7; 7 bases are shared with TRBD2. This CDR3 region has 12 residues. V lost 7 bases and J lost 0; bases outside the gene matches: 0. Germline V gives CDR1 MNHEY, CDR2 SVGAGI.

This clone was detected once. The CDR3 here is CASSDGAEAFF. The CDR3, as DNA: TGCGCCAGCAGTGACGGGGCTGAAGCTTTCTTT. The V call is TRBV10-2, the J call TRBJ1-1; D is uncertain. Germline assignment: CDR1 WSHSY and CDR2 SAAADI. The CDR3 runs to 11 residues. V was pared by 3 bases and J by 6 bases, with 5 bases between.

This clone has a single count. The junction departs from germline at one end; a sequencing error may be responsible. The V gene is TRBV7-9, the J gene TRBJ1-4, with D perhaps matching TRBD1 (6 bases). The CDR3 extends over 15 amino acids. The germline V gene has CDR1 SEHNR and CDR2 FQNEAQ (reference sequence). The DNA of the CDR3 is TGTTCCAGCAGCTTAGGGGGGCGTAATAATGAAAAACTGTTTTTT. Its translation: CSSSLGGRNNEKLFF. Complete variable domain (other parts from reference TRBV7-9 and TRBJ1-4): DTGVSQNPRHKITKRGQNVTFRCDPISEHNRLYWYRQTLGQGPEFLTYFQNEAQLEKSRLLSDRFSAERPKGSFSTLEIQRTEQGDSAMYLCSSSLGGRNNEKLFFGSGTQLSVL.

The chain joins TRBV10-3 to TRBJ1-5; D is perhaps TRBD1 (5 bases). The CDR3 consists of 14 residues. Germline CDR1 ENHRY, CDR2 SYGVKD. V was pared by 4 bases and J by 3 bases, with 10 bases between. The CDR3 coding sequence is TGTGCCATCAGTGGCGGGGGAACCAATCAGCCCCAGCATTTT. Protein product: CAISGGGTNQPQHF.

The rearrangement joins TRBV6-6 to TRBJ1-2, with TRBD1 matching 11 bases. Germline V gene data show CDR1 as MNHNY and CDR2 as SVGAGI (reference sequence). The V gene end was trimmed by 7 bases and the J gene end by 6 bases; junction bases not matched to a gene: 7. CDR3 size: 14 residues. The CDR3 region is CASTRGTGGNGYTF. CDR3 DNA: TGTGCCAGCACAAGGGGGACAGGGGGGAATGGCTACACCTTC.

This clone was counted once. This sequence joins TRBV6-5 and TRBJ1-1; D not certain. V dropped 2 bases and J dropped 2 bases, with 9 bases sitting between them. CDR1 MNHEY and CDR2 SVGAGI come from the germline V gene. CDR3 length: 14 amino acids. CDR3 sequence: CASSYSHANTEAFF. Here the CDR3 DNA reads TGTGCCAGCAGTTACAGCCACGCAAACACTGAAGCTTTCTTT.

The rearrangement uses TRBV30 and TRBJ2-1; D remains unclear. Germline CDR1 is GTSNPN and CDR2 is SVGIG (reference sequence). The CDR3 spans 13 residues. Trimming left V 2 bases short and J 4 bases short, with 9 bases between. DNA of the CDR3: TGTGCCTGGAGTTTTCTCCTATACAATGAGCAGTTCTTC. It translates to CAWSFLLYNEQFF. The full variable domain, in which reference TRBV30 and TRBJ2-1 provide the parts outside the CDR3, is SQTIHQWPATLVQPVGSPLSLECTVEGTSNPNLYWYRQAAGRGLQLLFYSVGIGQISSEVPQNLSASRPQDRQFILSSKKLLLSDSGFYLCAWSFLLYNEQFFGPGTRLTVL.

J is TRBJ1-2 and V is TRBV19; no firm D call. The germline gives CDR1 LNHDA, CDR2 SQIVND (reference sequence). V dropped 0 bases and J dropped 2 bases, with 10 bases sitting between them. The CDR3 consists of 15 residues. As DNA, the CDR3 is TGTGCCAGTAGTATAGATAACAACCTCAACTATGGCTACACCTTC. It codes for CASSIDNNLNYGYTF.

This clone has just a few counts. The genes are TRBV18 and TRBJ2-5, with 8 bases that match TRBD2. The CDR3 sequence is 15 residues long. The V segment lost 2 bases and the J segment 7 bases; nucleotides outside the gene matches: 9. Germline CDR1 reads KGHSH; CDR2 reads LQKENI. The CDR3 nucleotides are TGTGCCAGCTCACCAGAAGCCGGGACTAGGGTGACCCAGTACTTC. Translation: CASSPEAGTRVTQYF.

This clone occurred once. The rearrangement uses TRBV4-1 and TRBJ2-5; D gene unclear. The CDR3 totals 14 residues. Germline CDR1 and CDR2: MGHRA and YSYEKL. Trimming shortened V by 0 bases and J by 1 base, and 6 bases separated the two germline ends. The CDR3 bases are TGCGCCAGCAGCCAAGACCCCCTCCAAGAGACCCAGTACTTC. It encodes CASSQDPLQETQYF.

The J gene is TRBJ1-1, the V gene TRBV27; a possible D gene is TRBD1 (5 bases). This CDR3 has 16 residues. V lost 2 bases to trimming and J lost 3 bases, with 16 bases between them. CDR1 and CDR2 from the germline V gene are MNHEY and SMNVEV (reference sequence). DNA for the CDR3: TGTGCCAGCAGTTTAGGCCCGGGGGGGGGATACACTGAAGCTTTCTTT. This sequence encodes CASSLGPGGGYTEAFF.

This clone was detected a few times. In DNA, the CDR3 is TGCGCCAGCAGCTTGGGCGCGGGGGGGGTAGATACGCAGTATTTT. Residues: CASSLGAGGVDTQYF. V usage is TRBV5-1 and J usage is TRBJ2-3, with TRBD2 matching over 9 bases. Germline V CDR1 and CDR2: SGHRS, YFSETQ. J was trimmed by 5 bases and V by 0 bases; bases with no gene match: 4. This CDR3 spans 15 amino acids.

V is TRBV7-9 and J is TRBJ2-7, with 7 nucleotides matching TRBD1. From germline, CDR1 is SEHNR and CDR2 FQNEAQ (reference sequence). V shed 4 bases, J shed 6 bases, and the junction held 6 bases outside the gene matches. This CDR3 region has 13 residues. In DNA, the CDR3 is TGTGCCAGCAGCTCGACAGGGCCCCCCGAGCAGTACTTC. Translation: CASSSTGPPEQYF.

CDR3 amino acids: CASSSTGDSNQPQHF. The DNA of the CDR3 is TGTGCCAGCTCTTCAACAGGGGACAGCAATCAGCCCCAGCATTTT. V is TRBV18 and J is TRBJ1-5; 7 nucleotides line up with TRBD1. Germline assignment: CDR1 KGHSH and CDR2 LQKENI. Unmatched junction bases numbered 6, after V lost 6 bases and J lost 1 base. This CDR3 is 15 amino acids long.

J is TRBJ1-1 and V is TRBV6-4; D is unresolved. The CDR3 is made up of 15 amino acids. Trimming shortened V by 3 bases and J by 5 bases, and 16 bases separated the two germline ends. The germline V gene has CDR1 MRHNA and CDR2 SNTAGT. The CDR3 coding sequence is TGTGCCAGCAGTGAGGGTTTGGGGAGACATACTGAAGCTTTCTTT. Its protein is CASSEGLGRHTEAFF.

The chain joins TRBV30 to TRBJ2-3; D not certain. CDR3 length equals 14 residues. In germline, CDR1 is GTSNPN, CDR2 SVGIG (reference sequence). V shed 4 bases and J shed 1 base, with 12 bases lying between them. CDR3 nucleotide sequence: TGTGCCTGGAAGGCGGCCTTGGGCACAGATACGCAGTATTTT. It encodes CAWKAALGTDTQYF.

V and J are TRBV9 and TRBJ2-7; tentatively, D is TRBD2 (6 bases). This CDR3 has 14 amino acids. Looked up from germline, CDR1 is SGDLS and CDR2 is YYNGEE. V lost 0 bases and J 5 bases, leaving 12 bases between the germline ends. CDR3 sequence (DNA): TGTGCCAGCAGCGTAGCTGGGGGGAAGGACGAGCAGTACTTC. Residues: CASSVAGGKDEQYF.

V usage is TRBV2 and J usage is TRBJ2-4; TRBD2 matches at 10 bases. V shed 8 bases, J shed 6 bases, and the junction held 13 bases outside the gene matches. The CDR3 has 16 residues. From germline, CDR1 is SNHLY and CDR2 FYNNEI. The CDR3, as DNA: TGTGCCAGCGACCTGGGAGTAGCGGGGGGTTCAAACATTCAGTACTTC. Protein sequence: CASDLGVAGGSNIQYF.

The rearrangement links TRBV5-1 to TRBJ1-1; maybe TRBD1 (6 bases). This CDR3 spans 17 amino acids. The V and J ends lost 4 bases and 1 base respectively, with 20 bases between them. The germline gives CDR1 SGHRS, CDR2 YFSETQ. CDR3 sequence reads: CASSLNTAGAPNTEAFF. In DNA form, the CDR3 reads TGCGCCAGCAGCCTGAACACGGCAGGGGCGCCGAACACTGAAGCTTTCTTT.

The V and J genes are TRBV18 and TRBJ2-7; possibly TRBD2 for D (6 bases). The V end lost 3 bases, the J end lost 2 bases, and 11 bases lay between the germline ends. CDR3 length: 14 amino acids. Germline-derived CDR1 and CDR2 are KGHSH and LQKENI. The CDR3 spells CASSPASGAYEQYF. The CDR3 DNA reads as TGTGCCAGCTCACCGGCGTCGGGGGCCTACGAGCAGTACTTC.

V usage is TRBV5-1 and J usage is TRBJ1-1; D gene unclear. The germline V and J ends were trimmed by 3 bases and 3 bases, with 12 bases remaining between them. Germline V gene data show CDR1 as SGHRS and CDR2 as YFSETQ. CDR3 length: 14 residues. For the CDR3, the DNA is TGCGCCAGCAGCTCCGCCACGGGGTACACTGAAGCTTTCTTT. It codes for CASSSATGYTEAFF.